The 10 T cell receptor beta chains presented below share a single source sample, sequenced in a study of blood T cell repertoires in COVID-19. Libraries were prepared by immunoSEQ multiplex PCR; TCRdb keeps only in-frame clonotypes and omits some of them. The data hold 30,000 to 40,000 clones, with approximately 90% observed a single time. Sequencing was carried out using peripheral blood. Source of these receptors: a man in his fifties with active or convalescent COVID-19.

The chain is built from TRBV4-1 and TRBJ2-1; no clear D. The length of the CDR3 is 11 residues. The germline V gene has CDR1 MGHRA and CDR2 YSYEKL. The V and J ends lost 4 bases and 7 bases respectively, with 5 bases between them. Written as DNA, the CDR3 is TGCGCCAGCAGCCGTTTAAATGAGCAGTTCTTC. Protein product: CASSRLNEQFF.

This chain connects TRBV28 to TRBJ2-3; tentative D call: TRBD1 (7 bases). The CDR3 is 14 residues long. Between the trimmed V and J ends, which lost 7 bases and 0 bases, there was a span of 11 bases. Germline loops: CDR1 MDHEN, CDR2 SYDVKM. This CDR3 reads CASTPGGSTDTQYF. The CDR3 DNA sequence: TGTGCCAGCACCCCAGGGGGGAGCACAGATACGCAGTATTTT.

The CDR3 protein is CASRREGSHEQYF. The CDR3 DNA sequence: TGCGCCAGCCGCCGGGAGGGATCCCACGAGCAGTACTTC. This chain connects TRBV10-2 to TRBJ2-7; TRBD2 aligns across 8 bases. The germline V gene encodes CDR1 WSHSY and CDR2 SAAADI. V lost 8 bases to trimming and J lost 5 bases; unmatched junction nucleotides: 8. The CDR3 is 13 residues long.

The chain couples TRBV5-5 to TRBJ1-1, with 7 bases that match TRBD1. Germline-derived CDR1 and CDR2 are SGHKS and YYEKEE (reference sequence). Trimming took 4 bases from V and 2 from J; bases not matched to a gene: 8. The CDR3 length is 15 residues. The CDR3 coding sequence is TGTGCCAGCAGCACCTGGGACAGCGGAAACACTGAAGCTTTCTTT. Protein: CASSTWDSGNTEAFF.

The rearrangement joins TRBV28 to TRBJ2-7; a weak D match, TRBD1 (6 bases). V gave up 6 bases and J gave up 3 bases, with 21 bases separating them. This CDR3 has 16 amino acids. Per germline, CDR1 MDHEN and CDR2 SYDVKM. The CDR3 DNA follows: TGTGCCAGCAGCTGGGCCTCAGGGGCAGAGCGCTACGAGCAGTACTTC. Its translation is CASSWASGAERYEQYF.

The chain joins TRBV29-1 to TRBJ2-1; 8 bases fit TRBD1. Germline values: CDR1 SQVTM, CDR2 ANQGSEA. CDR3 size: 11 residues. J gave up 6 bases and V 7 bases, and 2 bases lay outside the gene matches. CDR3 amino acids: CSGTGGNEQFF. The CDR3 DNA follows: TGCAGCGGAACAGGGGGCAATGAGCAGTTCTTC.

This chain links TRBV4-2 with TRBJ2-7; tentative D call: TRBD2 (5 bases). V was trimmed by 1 base and J by 1 base, leaving 14 bases between them. There are 16 residues in the CDR3. Germline CDR1 and CDR2: LGHNA and YNFKEQ. In nucleotides, the CDR3 is TGTGCCAGCAGCCAAGCCTCCCATACTAGTTCCTACGAGCAGTACTTC. Its protein is CASSQASHTSSYEQYF.

This sequence joins TRBV24-1 and TRBJ2-2; weak D call: TRBD1 (6 bases). CDR3 length: 12 residues. Between the trimmed V and J ends, which lost 7 bases and 7 bases, there was a span of 9 bases. Germline lookup yields CDR1 KGHDR and CDR2 SFDVKD. The CDR3 loop is CATRTGSGELFF. CDR3 coding DNA: TGTGCCACCAGAACAGGGAGCGGGGAGCTGTTTTTT.

The J gene is TRBJ1-5, the V gene TRBV27; D not certain. Per germline, CDR1 MNHEY and CDR2 SMNVEV (reference sequence). V dropped 4 bases and J dropped 0 bases, with 10 bases sitting between them. The CDR3 runs to 15 residues. This CDR3 is CASSSTADSNQPQHF. The CDR3 DNA sequence: TGTGCCAGCAGTTCCACAGCGGATAGCAATCAGCCCCAGCATTTT.

This chain joins TRBV21-1 and TRBJ1-1; whether TRBD1, the table's D call, matches the DNA was not checked. TRBV21-1 is annotated as a pseudogene. The CDR3 extends over 14 amino acids. The DNA for the CDR3 is TGTGCCAGCAGCAAAGACAGCCCTGACACTGAAGCTTTCTTT. Translating it yields CASSKDSPDTEAFF.